Each of the 28 T cell receptor beta chains below was sequenced from the same sample in a study of cytomegalovirus exposure and HLA in healthy donors. Assay: immunoSEQ multiplex PCR; the TCRdb copy retains only in-frame clones and omits some. The table records around 160,000 clones, about four fifths of them present only once. Sequencing used PBMCs. These receptors came from a man aged 25 to 40 in good health and CMV-seropositive.

V usage is TRBV30 and J usage is TRBJ1-5; D possibly corresponds to TRBD1 (5 bases). Germline values: CDR1 GTSNPN, CDR2 SVGIG (reference sequence). Between the trimmed V and J ends, which lost 0 bases and 7 bases, there was a span of 10 bases. This CDR3 is built from 13 residues. The CDR3 coding sequence is TGTGCCTGGAGTGTACCCAAGGGGCAGCCCCAGCATTTT. This translates into CAWSVPKGQPQHF.

The chain recombines TRBV11-1 with TRBJ1-1, with D possibly TRBD1 on 5 matching bases. This CDR3 has 14 residues. Trimming pared 4 bases from V and 2 bases from J, leaving 11 bases between. The V gene's germline CDR1 is SGHAT and CDR2 FQDESV (reference sequence). Here the CDR3 DNA reads TGTGCCAGCAGCTCCGACAGCCTTAACACTGAAGCTTTCTTT. Translation: CASSSDSLNTEAFF.

This sequence joins TRBV5-1 and TRBJ2-7; 14 bases are a match to TRBD2. The CDR3 spans 19 residues. Germline V lookup: CDR1 SGHRS, CDR2 YFSETQ. After removal of 2 bases from V and 5 bases from J, the junction contained 15 bases not matched to a gene. CDR3 region: CASSFRGQGTSGRVNEQYF. The CDR3 region has the DNA TGCGCCAGCAGCTTCAGGGGCCAAGGGACTAGCGGGAGAGTAAACGAGCAGTACTTC.

This clone turned up a few times. The CDR3, as DNA: TGCGCCAGCAGCTACGGTAAGAACAGCTATGGCTACACCTTC. This translates into CASSYGKNSYGYTF. The rearrangement joins TRBV5-1 to TRBJ1-2; D is unresolved. The CDR3 consists of 14 residues. V was trimmed by 3 bases and J by 4 bases, leaving 13 bases between them. Germline CDR1 and CDR2: SGHRS and YFSETQ.

The J gene is TRBJ2-3, the V gene TRBV29-1; D remains unclear. Trimming left V 1 base short and J 8 bases short, with 10 bases between. Germline V gene sequence: CDR1 SQVTM, CDR2 ANQGSEA. The CDR3 has 12 amino acids. DNA of the CDR3: TGCAGCGTTGAAGGTGGAGTCGTTACGCAGTATTTT. As protein: CSVEGGVVTQYF.

The J gene is TRBJ2-3, the V gene TRBV18; D possibly corresponds to TRBD2 (5 bases). The CDR3 consists of 17 residues. Trimming removed 4 bases at V and 0 bases at J, with 17 bases between. Germline V gene data show CDR1 as KGHSH and CDR2 as LQKENI. The DNA for the CDR3 is TGTGCCAGCTCACGCGGGCGGGTCACCACTAGCACAGATACGCAGTATTTT. The encoded protein is CASSRGRVTTSTDTQYF. The variable domain in full, with the rest retrieved from reference TRBV18 and TRBJ2-3, is NAGVMQNPRHLVRRRGQEARLRCSPMKGHSHVYWYRQLPEEGLKFMVYLQKENIIDESGMPKERFSAEFPKEGPSILRIQQVVRGDSAAYFCASSRGRVTTSTDTQYFGPGTRLTVL.

The chain joins TRBV4-3 to TRBJ1-1; D perhaps matches TRBD1 (5 bases). Trimming pared 3 bases from V and 5 bases from J, leaving 19 bases between. In germline, CDR1 is LGHNA, CDR2 YSLEER. The CDR3 totals 16 residues. CDR3 sequence (DNA): TGCGCCAGCAGCCAGTATCGTGGCGGGGGTCGGACTGAAGCTTTCTTT. Encoded protein: CASSQYRGGGRTEAFF.

V usage is TRBV9 and J usage is TRBJ2-5; weak D call: TRBD2 (5 bases). This CDR3 region has 15 residues. V lost 0 bases and J 1 base, leaving 10 bases between the germline ends. The germline V gene has CDR1 SGDLS and CDR2 YYNGEE. This chain's CDR3 is CASSVGGQLQETQYF. In DNA, the CDR3 is TGTGCCAGCAGCGTAGGAGGGCAGCTCCAAGAGACCCAGTACTTC.

The chain is built from TRBV9 and TRBJ2-7; TRBD1 agrees at 8 bases. Germline lookup yields CDR1 SGDLS and CDR2 YYNGEE. The CDR3 covers 13 residues. The ends lost 4 bases at V and 5 bases at J; junction bases unmatched: 5. In DNA, the CDR3 is TGTGCCAGCAGCTCACTACAGGGGGACGAGCAGTACTTC. This gives the protein CASSSLQGDEQYF.

This clone was seen a single time. The V gene is TRBV5-1, the J gene TRBJ2-1; tentative D call: TRBD2 (5 bases). Germline assignment: CDR1 SGHRS and CDR2 YFSETQ. Trimming cost V 6 bases and J 9 bases, with 19 bases left between them. The length of the CDR3 is 14 residues. CDR3 DNA sequence: TGCGCCAGCATGGGCGGGCCGATGGGCGGTGAGCAGTTCTTC. It codes for CASMGGPMGGEQFF.

The chain has TRBV6-4 and TRBJ1-1; the D is unclear. With 8 bases removed from V and 1 base from J, the gap between germline ends came to 14 bases. Per the germline V gene, CDR1 is MRHNA and CDR2 is SNTAGT. The CDR3 runs 14 residues. The CDR3 sequence is CASAETQANTEAFF. CDR3 bases: TGTGCCAGCGCAGAGACCCAGGCGAACACTGAAGCTTTCTTT.

The table lists this clone with a count of one. This chain uses TRBV6-1 with TRBJ2-7; TRBD1 is a possible D gene (5 bases). The V and J ends lost 3 bases and 3 bases respectively, with 6 bases between them. Germline V gives CDR1 MNHNS, CDR2 SASEGT. The CDR3 covers 12 residues. CDR3 bases: TGTGCCAGCAGTGATCAGGGCTACGAGCAGTACTTC. It encodes CASSDQGYEQYF.

The chain is built from TRBV5-4 and TRBJ1-1; a weak D match, TRBD1 (6 bases). Trimming cost V 7 bases and J 5 bases, with 21 bases left between them. In germline, CDR1 is SGHNT, CDR2 YYREEE (reference sequence). This CDR3 has 15 residues. CDR3 region: CASYRIGGEPTEAFF. The CDR3 nucleotides read TGTGCCAGCTACCGGATAGGGGGTGAGCCGACTGAAGCTTTCTTT.

In the case of this clone: This same CDR3 is encoded by further DNA sequences in the sample. The gene calls are TRBV18 and TRBJ1-3, with D possibly matching TRBD1 (5 bases). CDR1 and CDR2 from the germline V gene are KGHSH and LQKENI. The ends were cut back, 3 bases at V and 1 base at J, with 10 bases in the middle. This CDR3 region has 15 residues. The CDR3 sequence: CASSPRTISGNTIYF. CDR3 DNA: TGTGCCAGCTCACCCCGGACAATATCTGGAAACACCATATATTTT.

CDR3 coding DNA: TGTGCCAGTAGTATCGGCAGGGCGGGCTACACCTTC. Translation gives CASSIGRAGYTF. The chain has TRBV19 and TRBJ1-2; TRBD1 might be the D (5 bases). V was cut by 3 bases and J by 8 bases, with 10 bases left in between. Germline V gives CDR1 LNHDA, CDR2 SQIVND (reference sequence). The CDR3 extends over 12 amino acids.

The chain is built from TRBV13 and TRBJ2-5; 11 bases fit TRBD2. Germline CDR1 PRHDT, CDR2 FYEKMQ (reference sequence). This CDR3 comprises 20 residues. V shed 1 base and J 3 bases; nucleotides not matched to a gene: 16. The CDR3 DNA reads as TGTGCCAGCAGCTTAGATTTAAATTGGGGACTAGCGGCCCCAAAAGAGACCCAGTACTTC. Translating gives CASSLDLNWGLAAPKETQYF.

This sequence joins TRBV7-9 and TRBJ2-7; D possibly corresponds to TRBD1 (6 bases). Germline V gene sequence: CDR1 SEHNR, CDR2 FQNEAQ (reference sequence). The ends were cut back, 4 bases at V and 2 bases at J, with 15 bases in the middle. This CDR3 comprises 15 residues. In DNA, the CDR3 is TGTGCCAGCAGCTCATCCGGGACATTGACCTACGAGCAGTACTTC. Encoded protein: CASSSSGTLTYEQYF.

The chain carries TRBV7-2 and TRBJ2-3; D is ambiguous. The CDR3 runs 13 residues. V lost 2 bases, J lost 5 bases, and 8 bases lay in between. Germline-derived CDR1 and CDR2 are SGHTA and FQGNSA. CDR3 in amino acids: CASSLFERDTQYF. CDR3 sequence (DNA): TGTGCCAGCAGCTTATTCGAGCGAGATACGCAGTATTTT.

The V and J genes are TRBV6-5 and TRBJ2-7; 7 nucleotides match TRBD1. Germline V lookup: CDR1 MNHEY, CDR2 SVGAGI. With 6 bases clipped from V and 0 bases from J, the junction kept 5 bases outside the gene matches. CDR3 size: 14 residues. CDR3 nucleotides: TGTGCCAGCAGCTTGGGACAGAGCTCCTACGAGCAGTACTTC. It codes for CASSLGQSSYEQYF.

The genes are TRBV2 and TRBJ2-5, with TRBD2 identical over 9 bases. V was clipped by 5 bases and J by 2 bases; unmatched bases: 3. Germline CDR1 is SNHLY and CDR2 is FYNNEI. The CDR3 is 14 residues long. This CDR3 reads CASSPTSGQETQYF. The CDR3 DNA follows: TGTGCCAGCAGTCCGACTAGCGGTCAAGAGACCCAGTACTTC.

This chain connects TRBV5-1 to TRBJ2-3; TRBD2 matches 7 bases. V was pared by 0 bases and J by 1 base, with 8 bases of the junction left unmatched. This CDR3 region has 17 residues. CDR1 is SGHRS and CDR2 is YFSETQ in the germline V gene. The CDR3 region has the DNA TGCGCCAGCAGCTTGGAAGCCCAGCGGGGTCGCACAGATACGCAGTATTTT. Amino acid sequence: CASSLEAQRGRTDTQYF.

J is TRBJ1-1 and V is TRBV7-9, with a possible D match to TRBD1 (5 bases). Germline V gene sequence: CDR1 SEHNR, CDR2 FQNEAQ (reference sequence). With 1 base removed from V and 8 bases from J, the gap between germline ends came to 11 bases. The CDR3 sequence is 13 residues long. The DNA of the CDR3 is TGTGCCAGCAGCTTAGGCAGGGTGAAGGAAGCTTTCTTT. The encoded protein is CASSLGRVKEAFF. Variable domain in full (rest from reference TRBV7-9 and TRBJ1-1): DTGVSQNPRHKITKRGQNVTFRCDPISEHNRLYWYRQTLGQGPEFLTYFQNEAQLEKSRLLSDRFSAERPKGSFSTLEIQRTEQGDSAMYLCASSLGRVKEAFFGQGTRLTVV.

The V and J genes are TRBV6-1 and TRBJ2-6, with D tentatively TRBD1 (5 bases). The CDR3 has 14 amino acids. Per germline, CDR1 MNHNS and CDR2 SASEGT. Trimming pared 8 bases from V and 1 base from J, leaving 9 bases between. The CDR3 DNA is TGTGCCAGCCCCCAGGGTTCTGGGGCCAACGTCCTGACTTTC. Its protein product is CASPQGSGANVLTF.

This chain uses TRBV30 with TRBJ2-3, with 8 bases aligning to TRBD1. This CDR3 contains 13 residues. V trimming: 7 bases; J trimming: 6 bases; junction bases outside the gene matches: 9. The germline CDR1 and CDR2 sequences are GTSNPN and SVGIG (reference sequence). The CDR3 DNA reads TGTGCCTCTGCGGGACAGGCGAGGGATACGCAGTATTTT. Protein product: CASAGQARDTQYF.

This clone was counted a single time. DNA for the CDR3: TGTGCCAGCAGCTTATTCGGAGGACCTCGGGGCGGGGAGCTGTTTTTT. As protein: CASSLFGGPRGGELFF. V is TRBV11-3 and J is TRBJ2-2; maybe TRBD2 (5 bases). The CDR3 loop spans 16 amino acids. Trimming removed 2 bases at V and 7 bases at J, with 17 bases between. Germline loops: CDR1 SGHNT, CDR2 YENEEA.

V is TRBV7-2 and J is TRBJ2-3; 9 bases are shared with TRBD2. Germline V gene lookup returns CDR1 SGHTA and CDR2 FQGNSA. This CDR3 is built from 16 residues. The V gene end was trimmed by 4 bases and the J gene end by 4 bases; junction bases not matched to a gene: 9. CDR3 sequence reads: CASSSPYGGGADTQYF. DNA for the CDR3: TGTGCCAGCAGCTCCCCTTATGGCGGGGGGGCAGATACGCAGTATTTT.

The J gene is TRBJ1-1, the V gene TRBV5-4, with D hard to call. In germline, CDR1 is SGHNT, CDR2 YYREEE (reference sequence). The CDR3 extends over 12 amino acids. The germline V and J ends were trimmed by 3 bases and 3 bases, with 6 bases remaining between them. This chain's CDR3 is CASSSPDTEAFF. In DNA, the CDR3 is TGTGCCAGCAGCTCTCCGGACACTGAAGCTTTCTTT.

The chain joins TRBV7-2 to TRBJ2-1; TRBD2 might be the D (6 bases). From germline, CDR1 is SGHTA and CDR2 FQGNSA. The CDR3 length is 15 residues. V was trimmed by 6 bases and J by 3 bases, leaving 15 bases between them. The CDR3 region is CASRLSGDYYNEQFF. For the CDR3, the DNA is TGTGCCAGCAGGCTTAGCGGTGACTACTACAATGAGCAGTTCTTC.